A selection of T cell receptor beta chains follows, all from one sample in a study of OX40 agonist ivuxolimab in advanced cancers. Profiled with immunoSEQ multiplex PCR; TCRdb holds only in-frame clones, not every one. The data hold under 65,000 clones, with 84% observed a single time. The sequencing used CD4+ or CD8+ T cells sorted from blood, collected in a trial of the OX40 agonist ivuxolimab. These receptors all come from an adult with an advanced solid tumor such as melanoma, head and neck, liver or kidney cancer. Each CDR3 is given with its conserved first and last residue. D genes are given only for firm matches. Some rows mark clone size as missing; the rest say once, few, many or name a class of expanded clone.

NA | TRBJ1-6 | once | TRBV7-8 | TGTGCCAGCAGCTTAGCCCGATGGAGGAGCTCCTATAATTCACCCCTCCACTTT | CASSLARWRSSYNSPLHF
NA | TRBJ1-5 | NA | TRBV23-1 | TGCGCCAGCAGTCAATCTATTTTCGAACAGCCCCAGCATTTT | CASSQSIFEQPQHF
NA | TRBJ2-1 | NA | TRBV27 | TGTGCCAGCAGTTTATCCCCTCTGGGGTGGGTTGGCAATGAGCAGTTCTTC | CASSLSPLGWVGNEQFF
NA | TRBJ2-1 | NA | TRBV7-8 | TGTGCCAGCAGCTTCGGCGGGGCAGCACCAAATGAGCAGTTCTTC | CASSFGGAAPNEQFF
NA | TRBJ1-2 | NA | TRBV29-1 | TGCAGCGTTGAAGGCAGGGGCAGTGGCTACACCTTC | CSVEGRGSGYTF
NA | TRBJ1-1 | NA | TRBV27 | TGTGCCAGCAGTTTACAGGGCGCTATGAACACTGAAGCTTTCTTT | CASSLQGAMNTEAFF
TRBD1 | TRBJ1-1 | NA | TRBV7-3 | TGTGCCAGCAGCTTAGGGAACACAGGGGGCGGGGAAGCTTTCTTT | CASSLGNTGGGEAFF
NA | TRBJ2-1 | NA | TRBV29-1 | TGCAGCGTTGTAATGGGGCTAGGTATAGTTGAGCAGTTCTTC | CSVVMGLGIVEQFF
NA | TRBJ1-2 | NA | TRBV2 | TGTGCCAGCAGTGAGGTTTCAGGGTCTAACTATGGCTACACCTTC | CASSEVSGSNYGYTF
TRBD1 | TRBJ1-1 | once | TRBV5-1 | TGCGCCAGCAGCTCCGGACAGGGGACCACTGAAGCTTTCTTT | CASSSGQGTTEAFF
TRBD1 | TRBJ2-7 | NA | TRBV6-5 | TGTGCCGCCTCACCCCCGGGGACAGGGAGTGTCGAGCAGTACTTC | CAASPPGTGSVEQYF
TRBD1 | TRBJ2-7 | NA | TRBV19 | TGTGCCAGTAGTATACCAGCCTCCGGGACAGGGTTTGGGGAGCAGTACTTC | CASSIPASGTGFGEQYF
NA | TRBJ2-6 | NA | TRBV2 | TGTGCCAGCAGTGAGGGGCCGCCCTCTGGGGCCAACGTCCTGACTTTC | CASSEGPPSGANVLTF